This entry lists 8 T cell receptor beta chains sequenced from one sample in a study of T cells expressing NK-cell markers (dated by TCRdb to 2019 to 2021). Library preparation used 5' RACE. Sequencer: Illumina HiSeq 2000. After the reads were reprocessed by TCRdb, one entry was made per CDR3 protein sequence, with no DNA. The sample table holds more than 400,000 distinct CDR3 sequences. Less than 7.5% of the sample is held by the ten biggest clonotypes. Specimen: blood T cells: a sorted CD56 or NKG2C T cell subset, CD4+ or CD8+ T cells, or bulk PBMC T cells (not recorded which). The receptors were gathered from a woman between 18 and 75 years old in good health.

J is TRBJ1-4 and V is TRBV29-1. The CDR3 totals 14 residues. The germline V gene encodes CDR1 SQVTM and CDR2 ANQGSEA. This chain's CDR3 is CSVKSGPTNEKLFF. Using reference TRBV29-1 and TRBJ1-4 for the parts outside the CDR3, the full variable domain is SAVISQKPSRDICQRGTSLTIQCQVDSQVTMMFWYRQQPGQSLTLIATANQGSEATYESGFVIDKFPISRPNLTFSTLTVSNMSPEDSSIYLCSVKSGPTNEKLFFGSGTQLSVL.

V usage is TRBV7-2 and J usage is TRBJ2-1. Per the germline V gene, CDR1 is SGHTA and CDR2 is FQGNSA. The CDR3 has 15 residues. CDR3 region: CASNSDGRSYNEQFF.

The J gene is TRBJ1-2, the V gene TRBV12-3 or TRBV12-4; the TCRdb call, TRBD1, lacks DNA for checking. The CDR3 loop spans 16 amino acids. The chain's CDR3 is CASSGASGTKNYGYTF.

This rearrangement joins TRBV10-3 to TRBJ1-1; TCRdb's D call, TRBD1, is unchecked because there is no DNA. The CDR3 is 17 amino acids. Germline values: CDR1 ENHRY, CDR2 SYGVKD. CDR3 in amino acids: CAISESDRGTMNTEAFF.

The CDR3 protein is CASSRDGTSGGYTF. The chain links TRBV7-3 to TRBJ1-2; TCRdb gives TRBD1 as the D gene, but with no DNA this cannot be confirmed. The germline V gene encodes CDR1 SGHTA and CDR2 FQGTGA. The CDR3 is made up of 14 amino acids.

V and J are TRBV5-4 and TRBJ2-7; TCRdb outputs TRBD1, but without DNA this stays unchecked. Germline assignment: CDR1 SGHNT and CDR2 YYREEE (reference sequence). There are 14 residues in the CDR3. The CDR3 loop reads CASSFAGGSVEQYF.

The chain carries TRBV7-3 and TRBJ2-3. From germline, CDR1 is SGHTA and CDR2 FQGTGA. The CDR3 sequence is 13 residues long. CDR3 residues: CASSFPDGDTQYF.

The chain combines TRBV2 with TRBJ1-5. The CDR3 totals 16 residues. Per germline, CDR1 SNHLY and CDR2 FYNNEI. CDR3 sequence reads: CASSGSQAGGTQPQHF. Full variable domain (missing parts from reference TRBV2 and TRBJ1-5): EPEVTQTPSHQVTQMGQEVILRCVPISNHLYFYWYRQILGQKVEFLVSFYNNEISEKSEIFDDQFSVERPDGSNFTLKIRSTKLEDSAMYFCASSGSQAGGTQPQHFGDGTRLSIL.